The 25 T cell receptor beta chains below come from one sample, sequenced in a study of blood T cell repertoires in COVID-19. TCRdb keeps only in-frame clones here, not all; method: immunoSEQ multiplex PCR. The table has about 340,000 clones, approximately 86% seen once. The specimen sequenced was PBMCs or T cells enriched from blood (not recorded which). The receptors shown here come from a woman between 35 and 50 years old with acute COVID-19.

V is TRBV19 and J is TRBJ1-5; 7 nucleotides agree with TRBD1. This CDR3 contains 16 residues. Germline CDR1 is LNHDA and CDR2 is SQIVND (reference sequence). Trimming removed 3 bases from V and 4 bases from J; junction bases left unmatched: 9. The DNA of the CDR3 is TGTGCCAGTAGTATGGAGAGACAGGGTCTGAATCAGCCCCAGCATTTT. It encodes CASSMERQGLNQPQHF.

The rearrangement joins TRBV7-2 to TRBJ1-2; the D is unclear. CDR1 is SGHTA and CDR2 is FQGNSA in the germline V gene. Trimming left V 4 bases short and J 3 bases short, with 9 bases between. This CDR3 region has 13 residues. The CDR3 DNA reads as TGTGCCAGCAGCTCCTGGGCAGACTATGGCTACACCTTC. It yields the protein CASSSWADYGYTF.

This rearrangement joins TRBV2 to TRBJ2-1, with TRBD2 matching over 9 bases. The V segment lost 6 bases and the J segment 3 bases; nucleotides outside the gene matches: 6. The germline gives CDR1 SNHLY, CDR2 FYNNEI. The CDR3 runs 15 residues. The CDR3 reads CASSLSSGDYNEQFF. In nucleotides, the CDR3 is TGTGCCAGCAGCTTATCTAGCGGGGACTACAATGAGCAGTTCTTC.

V and J are TRBV9 and TRBJ2-3; 7 bases agree with TRBD1. Trimming took 0 bases from V and 2 from J; bases not matched to a gene: 6. The length of the CDR3 is 16 residues. The germline CDR1 and CDR2 sequences are SGDLS and YYNGEE. The CDR3 region is CASSVEGQINTDTQYF. The CDR3 bases are TGTGCCAGCAGCGTAGAGGGACAGATAAACACAGATACGCAGTATTTT. The full variable domain, in which reference TRBV9 and TRBJ2-3 provide the parts outside the CDR3, is DSGVTQTPKHLITATGQRVTLRCSPRSGDLSVYWYQQSLDQGLQFLIQYYNGEERAKGNILERFSAQQFPDLHSELNLSSLELGDSALYFCASSVEGQINTDTQYFGPGTRLTVL.

This rearrangement joins TRBV5-1 to TRBJ2-2; TRBD2 agrees at 12 bases. The CDR3 is 16 residues long. The V gene's germline CDR1 is SGHRS and CDR2 YFSETQ. V gave up 3 bases and J gave up 2 bases; unmatched junction bases: 2. The CDR3: CASSSSGGANTGELFF. For the CDR3, the DNA is TGCGCCAGCAGCTCTAGCGGGGGGGCCAACACCGGGGAGCTGTTTTTT.

In its sample, this clone was seen once. The chain recombines TRBV2 with TRBJ2-3, with TRBD1 as a possible D gene (7 bases). This CDR3 region has 16 residues. CDR1 SNHLY and CDR2 FYNNEI come from the germline V gene. V lost 6 bases, J lost 0 bases, and 16 bases lay in between. DNA of the CDR3: TGTGCCAGCAGGGTACCGACAGGGACTAGCACAGATACGCAGTATTTT. Protein: CASRVPTGTSTDTQYF. The full variable domain, in which reference TRBV2 and TRBJ2-3 provide the parts outside the CDR3, is EPEVTQTPSHQVTQMGQEVILRCVPISNHLYFYWYRQILGQKVEFLVSFYNNEISEKSEIFDDQFSVERPDGSNFTLKIRSTKLEDSAMYFCASRVPTGTSTDTQYFGPGTRLTVL.

The rearrangement joins TRBV4-2 to TRBJ2-1, with TRBD2 as a possible D gene (6 bases). This CDR3 region has 15 residues. Per the germline V gene, CDR1 is LGHNA and CDR2 is YNFKEQ. V dropped 3 bases and J dropped 1 base, with 10 bases sitting between them. The CDR3 spells CASSQPGSSYNEQFF. The CDR3 bases are TGTGCCAGCAGCCAGCCCGGGAGTTCCTACAATGAGCAGTTCTTC.

The chain has TRBV25-1 and TRBJ2-5; TRBD1 agrees at 7 bases. Germline values: CDR1 MGHDK, CDR2 SYGVNS. V lost 4 bases, J lost 5 bases, and 4 bases stayed unmatched. The CDR3 has 13 residues. The CDR3 DNA is TGTGCCAGCAGTGTAGGGGGCGAGGAGACCCAGTACTTC. It yields the protein CASSVGGEETQYF.

The rearrangement joins TRBV6-2 or TRBV6-3 to TRBJ2-1, with TRBD2 matching 10 bases. J lost 9 bases, V lost 4 bases, and 15 bases had no gene match. The CDR3 is 17 residues long. Germline V gene sequence: CDR1 MNHEY, CDR2 SVGEGT. The CDR3 sequence: CASSSEGTSVNPGEQFF. The CDR3 DNA reads as TGTGCCAGCAGTTCGGAAGGGACTAGCGTTAATCCTGGTGAGCAGTTCTTC.

This chain uses TRBV19 with TRBJ2-7; 8 bases align to TRBD2. Germline trimming cut 4 bases from V and 2 bases from J; bases unmatched to any gene: 7. The CDR3 is 15 residues long. Per germline, CDR1 LNHDA and CDR2 SQIVND (reference sequence). The CDR3 DNA sequence: TGTGCCAGTAGTAGCGGTCTAGCGGGTACCTACGAGCAGTACTTC. Protein sequence: CASSSGLAGTYEQYF.

This clone was counted a few times. The chain combines TRBV7-9 with TRBJ2-7; D perhaps matches TRBD1 (6 bases). In germline, CDR1 is SEHNR, CDR2 FQNEAQ (reference sequence). The germline V and J ends were trimmed by 1 base and 2 bases, with 12 bases remaining between them. The length of the CDR3 is 15 residues. CDR3 protein: CASSLGDTGPYEQYF. DNA for the CDR3: TGTGCCAGCAGCTTAGGGGACACCGGGCCCTACGAGCAGTACTTC.

The rearrangement uses TRBV7-8 and TRBJ2-5; D is possibly TRBD2 (6 bases). Germline V gene lookup returns CDR1 SGHVS and CDR2 FQNEAQ. The CDR3 consists of 14 residues. V lost 4 bases to trimming and J lost 2 bases, with 11 bases between them. The CDR3 nucleotides are TGTGCCAGCAGCTCGACGGGGAGGCAAGAGACCCAGTACTTC. Its protein product is CASSSTGRQETQYF.

The chain couples TRBV18 to TRBJ1-5; maybe TRBD1 (6 bases). The CDR3 length is 13 residues. Germline V gene data show CDR1 as KGHSH and CDR2 as LQKENI. The V and J ends lost 4 bases and 5 bases respectively, with 9 bases between them. As DNA, the CDR3 is TGTGCCAGCTCACAACAGGGTGATCAGCCCCAGCATTTT. Amino acid sequence: CASSQQGDQPQHF.

This chain links TRBV7-2 with TRBJ2-4; TRBD1 agrees at 7 bases. The V gene's germline CDR1 is SGHTA and CDR2 FQGNSA. The V segment lost 3 bases and the J segment 6 bases; nucleotides outside the gene matches: 8. CDR3 length: 15 residues. The CDR3 is CASSFEPGQLNIQYF. CDR3 coding DNA: TGTGCCAGCAGCTTCGAACCGGGACAGTTAAACATTCAGTACTTC. Full variable domain (remainder filled in from reference TRBV7-2 and TRBJ2-4): GAGVSQSPSNKVTEKGKDVELRCDPISGHTALYWYRQSLGQGLEFLIYFQGNSAPDKSGLPSDRFSAERTGGSVSTLTIQRTQQEDSAVYLCASSFEPGQLNIQYFGAGTRLSVL.

V is TRBV2 and J is TRBJ2-7, with 8 bases identical to TRBD1. The J segment lost 3 bases and the V segment lost 6 bases, leaving 19 bases of the junction unmatched. The length of the CDR3 is 18 residues. Germline CDR1 SNHLY, CDR2 FYNNEI. CDR3 amino acids: CASSIRLVGRQGNYEQYF. DNA for the CDR3: TGTGCCAGCAGCATACGTTTAGTTGGGAGACAGGGGAACTACGAGCAGTACTTC.

V gene TRBV6-2 or TRBV6-3 combines with J gene TRBJ2-1; 9 positions agree with TRBD2. Germline lookup yields CDR1 MNHEY and CDR2 SVGEGT. The V gene end was trimmed by 5 bases and the J gene end by 7 bases; junction bases not matched to a gene: 15. This CDR3 is built from 17 residues. CDR3 nucleotide sequence: TGTGCCAGCAGTACTCTTAAGTACGGCGGGAGGGAAAATGAGCAGTTCTTC. It codes for CASSTLKYGGRENEQFF.

The chain is built from TRBV6-1 and TRBJ2-5, with 7 bases that match TRBD2. The ends lost 2 bases at V and 2 bases at J; junction bases unmatched: 14. Germline loops: CDR1 MNHNS, CDR2 SASEGT. CDR3 length equals 18 residues. The CDR3 nucleotides read TGTGCCAGCAGTGAACGCGCAGTGGTAGCGGGTCTACAAGAGACCCAGTACTTC. It translates to CASSERAVVAGLQETQYF.

CDR3 in DNA: TGTGCCAGCAGCTCACTAGCGGGGGGCCCAACAGATACGCAGTATTTT. As protein: CASSSLAGGPTDTQYF. This chain joins TRBV3-1 (or the pseudogene TRBV3-2) and TRBJ2-3; TRBD2 aligns across 12 bases. The V and J ends lost 5 bases and 3 bases, in that order; junction bases with no gene match: 6. Germline lookup yields CDR1 LGHDT and CDR2 YNNKEL (reference sequence). The CDR3 sequence is 16 residues long.

The chain joins TRBV7-2 to TRBJ1-3; D may be TRBD1 (5 bases). The germline V and J ends were trimmed by 1 base and 4 bases, with 17 bases remaining between them. Germline CDR1 and CDR2: SGHTA and FQGNSA. The CDR3 covers 17 residues. In DNA, the CDR3 is TGTGCCAGCAGCTTAGATCTTTTTGTGTACAGGGGAAACACCATATATTTT. As protein: CASSLDLFVYRGNTIYF. Based on the CDR3 plus reference TRBV7-2 and TRBJ1-3, the full variable domain is GAGVSQSPSNKVTEKGKDVELRCDPISGHTALYWYRQSLGQGLEFLIYFQGNSAPDKSGLPSDRFSAERTGGSVSTLTIQRTQQEDSAVYLCASSLDLFVYRGNTIYFGEGSWLTVV.

This chain joins TRBV21-1 and TRBJ2-7; the table gives TRBD1 as D, unverified against the DNA. TRBV21-1 is noted as a pseudogene. The CDR3 covers 15 residues. CDR3 region: CASSPEQGYPYEQYF. CDR3 DNA: TGTGCCAGCAGCCCGGAGCAGGGATACCCCTACGAGCAGTACTTC.

The chain carries TRBV11-2 and TRBJ1-2; D possibly corresponds to TRBD1 (6 bases). The germline CDR1 and CDR2 sequences are SGHAT and FQNNGV. CDR3 length equals 13 residues. V gave up 5 bases and J gave up 4 bases, with 11 bases separating them. CDR3 amino acids: CASSPDSFYGYTF. DNA of the CDR3: TGTGCCAGCAGCCCGGACAGCTTCTATGGCTACACCTTC. The full variable domain, its missing parts supplied by reference TRBV11-2 and TRBJ1-2, is EAGVAQSPRYKIIEKRQSVAFWCNPISGHATLYWYQQILGQGPKLLIQFQNNGVVDDSQLPKDRFSAERLKGVDSTLKIQPAKLEDSAVYLCASSPDSFYGYTFGSGTRLTVV.

This clone has just one count. J is TRBJ2-2 and V is TRBV27; 8 positions match TRBD2. This CDR3 comprises 16 residues. V dropped 1 base and J dropped 2; count of bases not matched to a gene: 3. CDR1 MNHEY and CDR2 SMNVEV come from the germline V gene (reference sequence). In nucleotides, the CDR3 is TGTGCCAGCAGTTTATTGGGACTAGGCAACACCGGGGAGCTGTTTTTT. Translation gives CASSLLGLGNTGELFF.

This chain joins TRBV13 and TRBJ2-2; TRBD2 is a possible D gene (6 bases). Trimming took off 5 bases at V and 6 bases at J, with 37 bases between the two ends. Germline V gene data show CDR1 as PRHDT and CDR2 as FYEKMQ (reference sequence). This CDR3 contains 22 residues. The CDR3 spells CASSPRKPKMMRDRYISGELFF. Written as DNA, the CDR3 is TGTGCCAGCAGCCCCCGAAAACCAAAGATGATGCGGGACCGCTACATATCCGGGGAGCTGTTTTTT.

The chain uses TRBV28 and TRBJ1-5, with TRBD1 as a possible D gene (6 bases). Trimming removed 6 bases at V and 1 base at J, with 10 bases between. Per germline, CDR1 MDHEN and CDR2 SYDVKM. The CDR3 runs to 14 residues. CDR3 sequence reads: CASSRGGSNQPQHF. CDR3 bases: TGTGCCAGCAGCAGGGGAGGGAGCAATCAGCCCCAGCATTTT.

The gene calls are TRBV7-9 and TRBJ1-6, with D possibly TRBD1 on 5 matching bases. Trimming removed 5 bases at V and 8 bases at J, with 13 bases between. CDR3 length equals 14 residues. Germline CDR1 is SEHNR and CDR2 is FQNEAQ (reference sequence). CDR3 in DNA: TGTGCCAGCAGCGCCCCCAGGGAAGATTCACCCCTCCACTTT. Translating it yields CASSAPREDSPLHF. Full variable domain (missing parts from reference TRBV7-9 and TRBJ1-6): DTGVSQNPRHKITKRGQNVTFRCDPISEHNRLYWYRQTLGQGPEFLTYFQNEAQLEKSRLLSDRFSAERPKGSFSTLEIQRTEQGDSAMYLCASSAPREDSPLHFGNGTRLTVT.